This T cell receptor (beta chain) was sequenced during a study of relationships among human T cell subsets (dated by TCRdb to about 2010). With respect to the entire study: Eight distinct blood T cell populations were sequenced: pan T, CD8 cytotoxic, regulatory, Th1, Th2, naive plus transitional, activated and memory cells.

As regards this clonotype: Its binding antigen is unknown. The input lacks base qualities; no much larger clone sits a single base away.

The junction shows trimming of 2 bases on V and 0 bases on J, and the gene matches do not reach 10 bases of it. Via the germline V gene, CDR1 is SGHAT and CDR2 FQNNGV. Measured from the cysteine to the phenylalanine, the CDR3 is 18 residues long. Of all the DNA, just the CDR3 is kept, 54 bases in frame from base 1. The study at large found these results: Substantial sharing of CDR3s among Th1, Th2 and regulatory T cells was interpreted as suggestive of stochastic cell fate choices. The bead-based sorting could not exclude a CD4+CD8+ double-positive population. While more than 50% of CD8+ cytotoxic sequences came from clones with more than 100 reads, the regulatory and Th2 subsets had few clones of that kind. Across the seven subsets, no statistically significant differences turned up in V, D and J usage, CDR3 length, or N-nucleotide additions.

Libraries came from multiplex PCR. The sequencer was a 454 GS FLX. Semiquantitative ARM-PCR was used to amplify the TCR alpha and beta CDR3 regions from mRNA. ARM-PCR used tagged nested gene-specific primers, after which communal superprimers carried out exponential amplification. Before the second amplification round was performed on first-round PCR products, the nested primers were removed by exonuclease. The amplicons were sequenced on the 454 platform, a system that can rapidly sequence millions of DNA fragments without cloning bias. A read was counted as effective if the read could be mapped to both V and J germline segments. The authors processed their data as follows. IRmap, which uses pyromap, a Smith-Waterman modification adapted to 454 sequencing errors, was used to assign reads to germline V, D and J segments. Cutoffs set at the 99th percentile of alignment scores from simulated random sequences were applied to filter D-beta assignments. The amino acids between the conserved V-segment Y[YFLI]C motif and the J-segment [FW]GXGT motif were defined as CDR3. Repertoire diversity was estimated with a compound Poisson process model previously applied to large-scale EST data. A procedure for detecting cross-contamination was used to argue that sample contamination was not the source of the shared CDR3s. The public reads were reanalyzed by TCRdb: fastp trimming at Q25, MiXCR alignment, in-frame beta chains only. Each CDR3 protein gets just one entry, which takes the most common genes and DNA from the rows behind it. The V and J calls, along with clone size, are taken from TCRdb and not from the paper's own processing. For this sample there are about 4,300 distinct CDR3 sequences; roughly 51% appear just once. 2.5% to 3% of the sample is in the top ten clones.

Th2 cells were selected as CD4+CD25-CD294+ cells with anti-CD294 beads, after CD4+CD56+ NKT cells were removed. To isolate the T cell subsets, Miltenyi superparamagnetic beads coated with subset-specific monoclonal antibodies were used. Every T cell population came from peripheral blood. Mononuclear cells were obtained from whole blood by Ficoll separation, and monocytes were then depleted with anti-CD14 microbeads. Isolated cell populations were immediately resuspended in RNAprotect reagent. The receptor was isolated from a man aged 35 to 55 in good health. Sequences were obtained from CD4+ Th2 cells sorted from blood. The cell subset or site label, read with the paper, signifies: CD4+CD25-CD294+ T helper 2 cells. The sequence joins TRBV11-2 to TRBJ2-3, with 8 bases matching TRBD2. Read as DNA, the sequence is TGTGCCAGCAGCTTAACCTCGGCCGGGACTAGAAGCACAGATACGCAGTATTTT. Its amino acids are CASSLTSAGTRSTDTQYF.